These 8 T cell receptor beta chains came from one sample sequenced in a study of Graves' ophthalmopathy and Graves' hyperthyroidism. Amplified TCR beta CDR3 regions were obtained using RNA transcripts as template. After a first-round RT-PCR with HTBI primers, a second-round multiplex PCR was run. MiXCR was run by TCRdb on the multiplex PCR reads, yielding one entry per CDR3 protein. The data show some 370,000 distinct CDR3 sequences, roughly 17% seen once. The sample comprised peripheral blood. The origin of the receptors is an adult woman with stable Graves' hyperthyroidism.

This clonotype was seen ten or more times. The chain uses TRBV7-2 and TRBJ2-5; D gene ambiguous. Trimming shortened V by 0 bases and J by 2 bases, and 10 bases separated the two germline ends. The CDR3 has 15 amino acids. Germline CDR1 and CDR2: SGHTA and FQGNSA. As DNA, the CDR3 is TGTGCCAGCAGCTTAGCGCAAGCGCTACAAGAGACCCAGTACTTC. Its translation is CASSLAQALQETQYF.

This clonotype was detected ten times or more. The chain carries TRBV7-2 and TRBJ2-5, with 12 bases that match TRBD1. Losses at the gene ends were 4 bases for V and 4 bases for J; bases not matched to a gene: 10. Looked up from germline, CDR1 is SGHTA and CDR2 is FQGNSA. The CDR3 consists of 17 residues. In DNA, the CDR3 is TGTGCCAGCAGCTCCCGGGGGACAGGGGGCTTTACAGAGACCCAGTACTTC. Translated: CASSSRGTGGFTETQYF.

V and J are TRBV7-6 and TRBJ2-5; 7 bases line up with TRBD1. Unmatched junction bases numbered 9, after V lost 0 bases and J lost 5 bases. Germline-derived CDR1 and CDR2 are SGHVS and FNYEAQ. The CDR3 totals 16 residues. CDR3 loop: CASSLAPGLGGETQYF. The CDR3 DNA sequence: TGTGCCAGCAGCTTAGCGCCGGGTCTAGGGGGCGAGACCCAGTACTTC.

This clonotype was found a few times. This may arise from a read error, as a much more abundant clone is one base away. This chain joins TRBV3-1 and TRBJ2-7; 12 bases fit TRBD2. CDR1 LGHDT and CDR2 YNNKEL come from the germline V gene (reference sequence). There are 14 residues in the CDR3. J lost 3 bases, V lost 5 bases, and 2 bases had no gene match. CDR3 protein: CASSKTSGGYEQYF. The CDR3 DNA reads TGTGCCAGCAGCAAGACTAGCGGGGGCTACGAGCAGTACTTC.

Ten or more counts support this clonotype. The genes are TRBV13 and TRBJ1-1; no clear D gene. V was pared by 2 bases and J by 4 bases, with 8 bases between. Germline loops: CDR1 PRHDT, CDR2 FYEKMQ (reference sequence). The CDR3 spans 13 residues. The CDR3 DNA follows: TGTGCCAGCAGCTTATTGCTGGGCACTGAAGCTTTCTTT. The encoded protein is CASSLLLGTEAFF.

This clonotype has more than one count but fewer than ten. The CDR3 DNA sequence: TGTGCGACCCATCCAGCGGGAGGGCCAGCGAACACCGGGGAGCTGTTTTTT. This encodes CATHPAGGPANTGELFF. This chain connects TRBV19 to TRBJ2-2; 10 bases map to TRBD2. Per germline, CDR1 LNHDA and CDR2 SQIVND (reference sequence). The CDR3 covers 17 residues.

Remarks on this clonotype: It may be a read error: a sequence one base away is much more abundant. V is TRBV25-1 and J is TRBJ2-5; tentative D call: TRBD2 (5 bases). The CDR3 contains 17 residues. Germline V gene lookup returns CDR1 MGHDK and CDR2 SYGVNS. CDR3 nucleotides: TGTGCCAGCAGTGGCCCGTGGCGGAGTGGGTTGAGGGAGACCCAGGACTTC. This sequence encodes CASSGPWRSGLRETQDF.

The sample holds many counts of this clonotype. The V and J genes are TRBV20-1 and TRBJ1-1; D gene unclear. The CDR3 totals 14 residues. Trimming cost V 0 bases and J 1 base, with 9 bases left between them. Germline V gives CDR1 DFQATT, CDR2 SNEGSKA (reference sequence). CDR3 sequence: CSARDSGGNTEAFF. For the CDR3, the DNA is TGCAGTGCTAGAGATTCAGGAGGGAACACTGAAGCTTTCTTT.